The clone carrying this T cell receptor beta chain was detected a few times. Its antigen is as yet unknown. The sample is drawn from a study of identical twins. Study-wide findings and caveats: Models underestimated how often monozygotic twins shared out-of-frame TCR alpha. Cord blood beta clonotypes present at high abundance carried fewer insertions; no such pattern appeared in memory repertoires. For out-of-frame beta sequences, excess twin sharing was weaker. Conclusions relied on cross-sectional statistical analysis, not following the same donors.

The germline V and J ends were trimmed by 0 bases and 4 bases, with 17 bases remaining between them. Germline CDR1 reads DFQATT; CDR2 reads SNEGSKA (reference sequence). There are 16 residues in the CDR3. TCRdb redid the calling of the 5' RACE reads with MiXCR, one entry per CDR3 protein. The sample records 1.5 million or so distinct CDR3 sequences, under 35% being singletons. This receptor was identified in a newborn girl in good health. Sequenced input: cord blood. This chain connects TRBV20-1 to TRBJ2-3; weak D call: TRBD2 (5 bases). The CDR3 DNA reads as TGCAGTGCTAGAGATGCACGGTTGGTCGGGGCAGATACGCAGTATTTT. Translating gives CSARDARLVGADTQYF.